In this sample, the clone carrying this T cell receptor (beta chain) turned up a few times. Its cognate antigen is unknown. It was RNA transcripts that yielded the amplified TCR beta CDR3 regions. In the first-round RT-PCR of the TCR CDR3, the HTBI primer set was used. TCRdb independently ran MiXCR on the multiplex PCR reads; one entry per CDR3 protein. The top ten clones hold about two fifths of a sample with fewer than 650,000 distinct CDR3 sequences, 40% to 50% of them seen once. Looked up from germline, CDR1 is SGDLS and CDR2 is YYNGEE. V shed 3 bases and J shed 14 bases, with 8 bases lying between them. The CDR3 is 9 residues long. This record belongs to a study of T cells in Graves' hyperthyroidism and ophthalmopathy. Study results and caveats: Clonotypes that were expanded in thyroid above 0.001 mostly appeared in blood too. Ophthalmopathy and stable hyperthyroidism were separated by a 13 V-J model.

The clonotype was recovered from an adult woman with Graves' disease, either hyperthyroidism or ophthalmopathy (not recorded which). The V call is TRBV9, the J call TRBJ1-2; unclear D gene. The specimen was peripheral blood or thyroid tissue (not recorded which). The CDR3 is CASSGSLTF. The CDR3 coding sequence is TGTGCCAGCAGCGGGTCTCTTACCTTC.